The 12 T cell receptor beta chains listed next were all sequenced from one sample in a study of shared T cell receptors in the human thymus. The assay was immunoSEQ multiplex PCR, and TCRdb's table has in-frame clones only and misses some. This repertoire shows 600,000 to 900,000 clones, 80% to 90% found once; its top ten account for 0.008% to 0.011%. The same sample was also studied in work on human thymus T cells.

Specimen: thymocytes. The source is a girl in the first two years of life with a congenital heart defect.

This clone was counted only a few times. The chain recombines TRBV28 with TRBJ1-1; 7 bases agree with TRBD1. Unmatched junction bases numbered 4, after V lost 5 bases and J lost 4 bases. CDR1 and CDR2 (germline): MDHEN, SYDVKM. The CDR3 contains 13 residues. CDR3 sequence reads: CASSDREVTEAFF. In nucleotides, the CDR3 is TGTGCCAGCAGTGACAGGGAGGTCACTGAAGCTTTCTTT.

This chain joins TRBV7-2 and TRBJ1-1; tentative D call: TRBD1 (6 bases). Germline V gives CDR1 SGHTA, CDR2 FQGNSA. V lost 4 bases, J lost 1 base, and 10 bases lay in between. This CDR3 region has 14 residues. In DNA, the CDR3 is TGTGCCAGCAGCTATAGGACAGAGAACACTGAAGCTTTCTTT. This sequence encodes CASSYRTENTEAFF.

V is TRBV4-1 and J is TRBJ2-7, with TRBD1 matching over 9 bases. This CDR3 comprises 16 residues. The germline CDR1 and CDR2 sequences are MGHRA and YSYEKL. V lost 4 bases and J lost 0; bases outside the gene matches: 7. CDR3 region: CASSLTGTGRSYEQYF. The CDR3 DNA is TGCGCCAGCAGCCTGACCGGGACAGGGCGCTCCTACGAGCAGTACTTC.

V is TRBV12-5 and J is TRBJ1-4; 8 bases are shared with TRBD1. Germline lookup yields CDR1 LGHNT and CDR2 FRNRAP. The length of the CDR3 is 17 residues. The V segment lost 5 bases and the J segment 8 bases; nucleotides outside the gene matches: 16. The CDR3 DNA follows: TGTGCTAGTGGTCCTTACCTATGGACAGGGCCGACCGAAAAACTGTTTTTT. Its protein product is CASGPYLWTGPTEKLFF.

This clone was recorded once. This chain connects TRBV19 to TRBJ1-1; D ambiguous. Trimming shortened V by 7 bases and J by 1 base, and 16 bases separated the two germline ends. Germline values: CDR1 LNHDA, CDR2 SQIVND (reference sequence). CDR3 size: 15 residues. CDR3 residues: CASTAGAPPNTEAFF. The CDR3 DNA reads TGTGCCAGTACTGCGGGCGCACCCCCGAACACTGAAGCTTTCTTT.

This chain links TRBV4-1 with TRBJ2-1; 7 nucleotides align to TRBD1. Trimming at V came to 1 base and at J to 2 bases, leaving 5 bases not matched to a gene. The CDR3 is made up of 16 amino acids. The germline V gene encodes CDR1 MGHRA and CDR2 YSYEKL. CDR3 nucleotide sequence: TGCGCCAGCAGCCAAGGTAGCAGGGGGACCTACAATGAGCAGTTCTTC. Translating gives CASSQGSRGTYNEQFF.

The chain recombines TRBV6-5 with TRBJ1-2; the D gene is possibly TRBD1 (6 bases). V lost 0 bases and J lost 6, with 14 bases in between. CDR1 MNHEY and CDR2 SVGAGI come from the germline V gene. The CDR3 sequence is 15 residues long. The CDR3, as DNA: TGTGCCAGCAGTTACTCATTTACAGGGTCGAATGGCTACACCTTC. Translating it yields CASSYSFTGSNGYTF.

The chain recombines TRBV10-3 with TRBJ1-2; TRBD1 matches 7 bases. V trimming: 7 bases; J trimming: 8 bases; junction bases outside the gene matches: 13. Germline V gene lookup returns CDR1 ENHRY and CDR2 SYGVKD. The CDR3 sequence is 14 residues long. The CDR3 DNA reads TGTGCCATCAACCGACAGGGTGACAGTGAAGGCTACACCTTC. Protein sequence: CAINRQGDSEGYTF.

This chain uses TRBV13 with TRBJ1-2; D is perhaps TRBD1 (5 bases). This CDR3 contains 16 residues. V was clipped by 3 bases and J by 2 bases, with 16 bases between them. Germline V lookup: CDR1 PRHDT, CDR2 FYEKMQ (reference sequence). This chain's CDR3 is CASSFVFLQGNYGYTF. CDR3 in DNA: TGTGCCAGCAGCTTCGTATTTCTGCAGGGAAACTATGGCTACACCTTC.

The chain uses TRBV4-3 and TRBJ2-6; perhaps TRBD1 as D (5 bases). With 0 bases removed from V and 0 bases from J, the gap between germline ends came to 18 bases. Per the germline V gene, CDR1 is LGHNA and CDR2 is YSLEER. The CDR3 is made up of 20 amino acids. In nucleotides, the CDR3 is TGCGCCAGCAGCCAAGAAGGAAGTCAGGGCCCTATCTCTGGGGCCAACGTCCTGACTTTC. Encoded protein: CASSQEGSQGPISGANVLTF.

The chain joins TRBV4-3 to TRBJ2-1; TRBD2 agrees at 7 bases. V trimming: 3 bases; J trimming: 9 bases; junction bases outside the gene matches: 8. This CDR3 has 14 amino acids. CDR1 and CDR2 from the germline V gene are LGHNA and YSLEER. CDR3 sequence (DNA): TGCGCCAGCAGCCAGTACTGTGGGGGGGTTGAGCAGTTCTTC. Translating gives CASSQYCGGVEQFF.

This clone came up a few times. The gene calls are TRBV28 and TRBJ1-1; the D is unclear. The CDR3 has 16 residues. The germline gives CDR1 MDHEN, CDR2 SYDVKM. V dropped 7 bases and J dropped 1 base, with 19 bases sitting between them. The CDR3, as DNA: TGTGCCAGCACGGGGTGCTTCCGGAACCCGAACACTGAAGCTTTCTTT. Translated: CASTGCFRNPNTEAFF.